The clone carrying this TCR beta chain was counted at least ten times. No antigen is known for it. This sample was included in a study of spatial heterogeneity in lung cancer. In the study overall: Where they were available, follow-up PBMC samples were sequenced, at a median of around 26 months after resection. TCR and UMI combinations that were unique each appeared, on average, more than ten times in raw reads. Study-level results: Ubiquitous expanded tumor TCRs were observed in blood more at resection than follow-up.

Time point reported: blood at routine non-recurrence follow-up after resection. The input material, whole RNA from tumor, nontumor lung or frozen PBMC, was sequenced unsorted. With V trimmed by 6 bases and J by 4 bases, 3 bases remained unmatched. Germline loops: CDR1 SQVTM, CDR2 ANQGSEA. The CDR3 spans 13 residues. Each TCR cDNA molecule carried a unique molecular identifier. TCRdb independently ran MiXCR on the 5' RACE reads; one entry per CDR3 protein. The sample yields under 30,000 distinct CDR3 sequences, around 5.9% seen once. The clonotype comes from a male donor with early-stage non-small cell lung cancer. The chain recombines TRBV29-1 with TRBJ2-7; 13 positions match TRBD2. Specimen: PBMCs, collected at follow-up. CDR3 region: CSVRTSGSYEQYV. The CDR3 region has the DNA TGCAGCGTCCGGACTAGCGGGAGTTACGAGCAGTACGTC.